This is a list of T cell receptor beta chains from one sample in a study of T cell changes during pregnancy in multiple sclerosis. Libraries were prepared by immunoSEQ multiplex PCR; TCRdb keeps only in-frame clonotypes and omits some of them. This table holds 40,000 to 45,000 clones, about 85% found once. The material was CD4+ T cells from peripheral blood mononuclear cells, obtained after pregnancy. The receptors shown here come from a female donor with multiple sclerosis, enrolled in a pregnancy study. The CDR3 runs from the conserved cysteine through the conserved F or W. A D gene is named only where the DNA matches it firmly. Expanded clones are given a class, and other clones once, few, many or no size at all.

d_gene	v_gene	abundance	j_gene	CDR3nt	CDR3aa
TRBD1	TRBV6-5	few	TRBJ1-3	TGTGCCAGCAGGCGACAGGGGGTCGACACCATATATTTT	CASRRQGVDTIYF
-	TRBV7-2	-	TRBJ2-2	TGTGCCAGCAGCTTAGCTGGGGGGTCGACGAACACCGGGGAGCTGTTTTTT	CASSLAGGSTNTGELFF
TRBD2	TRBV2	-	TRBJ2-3	TGTGCCAGCACCCTCATGGGACTAGCGGGGGGACCAGATACGCAGTATTTT	CASTLMGLAGGPDTQYF
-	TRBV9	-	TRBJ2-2	TGTGCCAGCAGCGTCGCCGGACAGCGCACCGGGGAGCTGTTTTTT	CASSVAGQRTGELFF
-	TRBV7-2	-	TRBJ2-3	TGTGCCAGCAGCACCCGACACCTTAGCACAGATACGCAGTATTTT	CASSTRHLSTDTQYF
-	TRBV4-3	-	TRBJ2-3	TGCGCCAGCAGCCAAGTGTCATTAGGCAGGGGAACAGATACGCAGTATTTT	CASSQVSLGRGTDTQYF
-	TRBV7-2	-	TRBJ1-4	TGTGCCAGCAGCTCAACCCGGGAGGGTGAAAAACTGTTTTTT	CASSSTREGEKLFF
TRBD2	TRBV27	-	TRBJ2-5	TGTGCCAGCAGTTCCGGGTTGGCGGGGGGGGCCCAGACCCAGTACTTC	CASSSGLAGGAQTQYF
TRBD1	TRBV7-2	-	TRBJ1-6	TGTGCCAGCAGCTCCAGAACAGGGGGCGTTGGTTCACCCCTCCACTTT	CASSSRTGGVGSPLHF
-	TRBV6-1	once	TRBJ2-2	TGTGCCAGCAGCGAATCGACAGGCAGGCTGCTGTTTTTT	CASSESTGRLLFF
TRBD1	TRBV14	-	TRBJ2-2	TGTGCCAGCAGCCCTAACAGCCCATGGGACAGGCAACCTGGCGAGGGGGAGCTGTTTTTT	CASSPNSPWDRQPGEGELFF
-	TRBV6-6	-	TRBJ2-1	TGTGCCAGCAGTTACGTTCTAGGCTATGAGCAGTTCTTC	CASSYVLGYEQFF
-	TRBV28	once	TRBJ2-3	TGTGCCAGCAGCCCAGATTTGACAGATACGCAGTATTTT	CASSPDLTDTQYF
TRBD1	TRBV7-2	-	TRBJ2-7	TGTGCCAGCAGCGTGACAGGGTTCCGCGAGCAGTACTTC	CASSVTGFREQYF
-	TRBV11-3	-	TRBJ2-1	TGTGCCAGCAGCTTAGAGGGCACCCTCTCCTACAATGAGCAGTTCTTC	CASSLEGTLSYNEQFF
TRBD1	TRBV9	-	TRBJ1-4	TGTGCCAGCAGCGTAGCTGGGACAGGGTGGAGTGAAAAACTGTTTTTT	CASSVAGTGWSEKLFF
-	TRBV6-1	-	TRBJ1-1	TGTGCCAGCAGTGAAGACGGACTATTAACGGGTGAAGCTTTCTTT	CASSEDGLLTGEAFF
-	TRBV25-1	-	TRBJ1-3	TGTGCCAGCAGTGAATTGGCAGTTGGAAACACCATATATTTT	CASSELAVGNTIYF
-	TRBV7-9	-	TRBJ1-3	TGTGCCAGCAGCCTGACATCTGGAAACACCATATATTTT	CASSLTSGNTIYF
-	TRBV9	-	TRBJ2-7	TGTGCCAGCAGCGTAGGGGTGTCGGCGGGGGTTCAGGGGGAGCAGTACTTC	CASSVGVSAGVQGEQYF
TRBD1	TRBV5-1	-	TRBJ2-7	TGCGCCAGCAGCACCACAGGGGACCCCTCCTACGAGCAGTACTTC	CASSTTGDPSYEQYF
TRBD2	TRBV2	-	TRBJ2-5	TGTGCCAGCAGGGGGGGGTACCAGCGGGGGTCGGCGACCCAGTACTTC	CASRGGYQRGSATQYF
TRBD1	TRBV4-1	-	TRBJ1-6	TGCGCCAGCAAAGAAGGGGGCGCTTCACCCCTCCACTTT	CASKEGGASPLHF
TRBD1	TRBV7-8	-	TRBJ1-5	TGTGCCAGCAGCTTAGGAGGCGGGACAGGGAATCAGCCCCAGCATTTT	CASSLGGGTGNQPQHF
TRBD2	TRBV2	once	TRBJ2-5	TGTGCCAGCAAACTAGCGGGGGGTCGTGTTACCCAGTACTTC	CASKLAGGRVTQYF
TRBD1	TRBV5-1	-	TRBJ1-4	TGCGCCAGCAGCCCGGGACAGGGGAGTGAAAAACTGTTTTTT	CASSPGQGSEKLFF
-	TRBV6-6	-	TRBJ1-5	TGTGCCAGCAGTTACGTCAGGGGCAGCAATCAGCCCCAGCATTTT	CASSYVRGSNQPQHF
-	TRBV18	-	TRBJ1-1	TGTGCCAGCTCACCAGCAAGGGAGGACACTGAAGCTTTCTTT	CASSPAREDTEAFF
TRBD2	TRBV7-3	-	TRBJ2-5	TGTGCCAGCAGCTTAGGAGGCGGGGGGTCCCTACAAGAGACCCAGTACTTC	CASSLGGGGSLQETQYF
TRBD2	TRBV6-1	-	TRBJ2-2	TGTGCCAGCACCCGACTAGCGGGTGGCTTCGGGGAGCTGTTTTTT	CASTRLAGGFGELFF
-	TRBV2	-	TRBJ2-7	TGTGCCAGCAGTCAGCTCAGGGCGAGCTACGAGCAGTACTTC	CASSQLRASYEQYF
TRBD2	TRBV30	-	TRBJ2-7	TGTGCCGGGATGGGGGGCGGGGGGTCCTACGAGCAGTACTTC	CAGMGGGGSYEQYF
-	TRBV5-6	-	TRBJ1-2	TGTGCCAGCAGCTTGGATCACGGGGGTGGCTACACCTTC	CASSLDHGGGYTF
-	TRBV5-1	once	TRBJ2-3	TGCGCCAGCAGCTCAGAAGATACGCAGTATTTT	CASSSEDTQYF
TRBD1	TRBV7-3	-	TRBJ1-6	TGTGCCAGCAGCTTAAGACAGGGAGAATCACCCCTCCACTTT	CASSLRQGESPLHF
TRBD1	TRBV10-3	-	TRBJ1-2	TGTGCCATCAGGGGACAGGGCGTGGAAGGCTACACCTTC	CAIRGQGVEGYTF
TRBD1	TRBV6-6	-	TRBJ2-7	TGTGCCAGCAGCGAACAGGGGAACCCCCCCTACGAGCAGTACTTC	CASSEQGNPPYEQYF
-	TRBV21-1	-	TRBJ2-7	TGTGCCAGCAGCAAAGAGGCTCGTGACAGGGATATCTACGAGCAGTACTTC	CASSKEARDRDIYEQYF
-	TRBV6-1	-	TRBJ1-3	TGTGCCAGCAAGATACAGGGCTCTGGAAACACCATATATTTT	CASKIQGSGNTIYF
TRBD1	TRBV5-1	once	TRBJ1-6	TGCGCCAGCAGCTCGGGACAGGGGTTCACACCCCTCCACTTT	CASSSGQGFTPLHF